Below, 5 T cell receptor beta chains from the same sample are listed, as sequenced in a study of identical twins' blood T cells. TCRdb re-called the 5' RACE reads with MiXCR, one entry per CDR3 protein. Among a few hundred thousand distinct CDR3 sequences listed, 28% were seen once. The sequenced material came from PBMCs. All receptors derive from a woman aged 18-49 years in good health.

The chain couples TRBV5-1 to TRBJ1-4; D may be TRBD1 (6 bases). Germline CDR1 reads SGHRS; CDR2 reads YFSETQ. V gave up 0 bases and J gave up 8 bases, with 11 bases separating them. The CDR3 sequence is 14 residues long. The CDR3 nucleotides are TGCGCCAGCAGCTTGGGACAGGTACAAGAAAAACTGTTTTTT. Protein product: CASSLGQVQEKLFF.

In this sample, this clonotype turned up a few times. This chain uses TRBV5-4 with TRBJ2-1; perhaps D is TRBD1 or TRBD2 (6 bases each). This CDR3 spans 15 amino acids. CDR1 and CDR2 (germline): SGHNT, YYREEE (reference sequence). The V end was cut by 0 bases, the J end by 8 bases, with 15 bases between. CDR3 sequence: CASSLARGEYDEQFF. The CDR3 DNA is TGTGCCAGCAGCTTGGCTAGGGGGGAGTACGATGAGCAGTTCTTC.

The rearrangement uses TRBV30 and TRBJ2-7, with TRBD1 matching over 7 bases. Germline assignment: CDR1 GTSNPN and CDR2 SVGIG (reference sequence). The CDR3 is 14 residues long. V was clipped by 0 bases and J by 5 bases; unmatched bases: 7. CDR3 in DNA: TGTGCCTGGAGTGTGCTGTATGGGACAGACGAGCAGTACTTC. Amino acid sequence: CAWSVLYGTDEQYF.

This clonotype was counted between two and nine times. The chain is built from TRBV19 and TRBJ1-2, with 7 bases fitting TRBD1. The CDR3 contains 14 residues. With 7 bases clipped from V and 0 bases from J, the junction kept 5 bases outside the gene matches. In germline, CDR1 is LNHDA, CDR2 SQIVND (reference sequence). As DNA, the CDR3 is TGTGCCAGTACCTGGGACAGAGCTAACTATGGCTACACCTTC. Protein sequence: CASTWDRANYGYTF. The variable domain in full, completed from reference TRBV19 and TRBJ1-2, reads DGGITQSPKYLFRKEGQNVTLSCEQNLNHDAMYWYRQDPGQGLRLIYYSQIVNDFQKGDIAEGYSVSREKKESFPLTVTSAQKNPTAFYLCASTWDRANYGYTFGSGTRLTVV.

This clonotype was detected only a few times. The chain has TRBV29-1 and TRBJ1-1, with 7 bases that match TRBD1. Per germline, CDR1 SQVTM and CDR2 ANQGSEA. CDR3 length: 15 residues. V dropped 1 base and J dropped 1; count of bases not matched to a gene: 6. The CDR3 coding sequence is TGCAGCGTTGAAGTAGGAGGACAGGAGAACACTGAAGCTTTCTTT. Amino acid sequence: CSVEVGGQENTEAFF.